This is a list of T cell receptor beta chains from one sample in a study of CD8 T cells in ankylosing spondylitis. From the 5' RACE reads, TCRdb called clonotypes with MiXCR, one entry per CDR3 protein. The table shows under 250,000 distinct CDR3 sequences, with around 7.9% occurring only once. The source material was blood, either unsorted or a sorted T cell fraction (not recorded which). These receptor sequences come from a male donor with ankylosing spondylitis. The CDR3 runs from the conserved cysteine through the conserved F or W. A D gene is named only where the DNA matches it firmly. Clone size is stated in some rows and not others, as once, few, many or a class when expanded.

many	TRBV28	16	TRBD2	TRBJ2-5	CASSLGFLADQETQYF	TGTGCCAGCAGTTTGGGGTTCCTAGCGGATCAAGAGACCCAGTACTTC
many	TRBV7-6	13	NA	TRBJ2-5	CASSLPFQETQYF	TGTGCCAGCAGCTTACCCTTCCAAGAGACCCAGTACTTC
many	TRBV6-1	15	NA	TRBJ1-5	CASSERQTSNQPQHF	TGTGCCAGCAGTGAAAGGCAGACTAGCAATCAGCCCCAGCATTTT
many	TRBV14	16	TRBD2	TRBJ2-1	CASSQIAGSSYNEQFF	TGTGCCAGCAGCCAAATAGCGGGGAGCTCCTACAATGAGCAGTTCTTC
many	TRBV6-2/TRBV6-3	15	NA	TRBJ1-5	CASSWDMGANQPQHF	TGTGCCAGCAGTTGGGATATGGGGGCAAATCAGCCCCAGCATTTT
many	TRBV27	13	TRBD1	TRBJ2-7	CATGTGVTYEQYF	TGTGCGACCGGGACAGGGGTTACCTACGAGCAGTACTTC
NA	TRBV29-1	12	TRBD1	TRBJ1-2	CSVRTGRVGYTF	TGCAGCGTCCGGACAGGCCGAGTAGGCTACACCTTC
many	TRBV6-2/TRBV6-3	13	NA	TRBJ2-7	CASSPRGAYEQYF	TGTGCCAGCAGTCCCCGCGGGGCCTACGAGCAGTACTTC
NA	TRBV11-1	11	NA	TRBJ1-2	CASSRDRGYTF	TGTGCCAGCAGCAGAGACCGTGGCTACACCTTC
NA	TRBV4-1	15	TRBD1	TRBJ2-7	CASSQAWTGGTEQYF	TGCGCCAGCAGCCAAGCCTGGACAGGGGGTACCGAGCAGTACTTC
many	TRBV5-1	16	TRBD1	TRBJ1-4	CASSLYQGATNEKLFF	TGCGCCAGCAGCTTATATCAGGGGGCGACTAATGAAAAACTGTTTTTT
NA	TRBV7-9	15	TRBD2	TRBJ2-1	CASSPGTSGPGEQFF	TGTGCCAGCAGCCCAGGGACTAGCGGGCCCGGGGAGCAGTTCTTC
few	TRBV27	14	NA	TRBJ1-2	CASSPGTTAYGYTF	TGTGCCAGCAGCCCAGGGACCACTGCCTATGGCTACACCTTC
many	TRBV28	15	TRBD1	TRBJ2-5	CASSLGTGHQETQYF	TGTGCCAGCAGTCTCGGGACAGGGCACCAAGAGACCCAGTACTTC
many	TRBV4-1	13	NA	TRBJ2-7	CASSQVGEYEQYF	TGCGCCAGCAGCCAAGTAGGAGAGTACGAGCAGTACTTC
many	TRBV4-1	18	NA	TRBJ2-1	CASSQGGAQLGHRNEQFF	TGCGCCAGCAGCCAGGGGGGGGCTCAATTGGGACACCGCAATGAGCAGTTCTTC
many	TRBV29-1	12	TRBD1	TRBJ2-1	CSETGDYNEQFF	TGCAGCGAGACAGGGGACTACAATGAGCAGTTCTTC
many	TRBV7-2	12	NA	TRBJ1-1	CASGQMNTEAFF	TGTGCCAGCGGCCAGATGAACACTGAAGCTTTCTTT
many	TRBV5-1	13	NA	TRBJ2-1	CASSSPPADEQFF	TGCGCCAGCAGCTCCCCCCCAGCCGATGAGCAGTTCTTC
many	TRBV9	15	NA	TRBJ2-3	CASSPRVALTDTQYF	TGTGCCAGCAGCCCCCGGGTAGCCCTCACAGATACGCAGTATTTT
many	TRBV29-1	12	NA	TRBJ1-2	CSVGGTNYGYTF	TGCAGCGTTGGAGGAACTAACTATGGCTACACCTTC
few	TRBV20-1	17	NA	TRBJ2-1	CSARHYSTVSSYNEQFF	TGCAGTGCTAGACATTACAGTACAGTAAGCTCCTACAATGAGCAGTTCTTC
many	TRBV24-1	12	NA	TRBJ2-5	CATGESQETQYF	TGTGCCACCGGGGAGTCCCAAGAGACCCAGTACTTC
few	TRBV4-3	15	TRBD1	TRBJ2-7	CASSLTRTGAYEQYF	TGCGCCAGCAGCCTCACTCGGACAGGGGCCTACGAGCAGTACTTC
NA	TRBV12-3/TRBV12-4	17	NA	TRBJ2-3	CASSLGTRLAPVDTQYF	TGTGCCAGCAGTTTGGGTACGAGGCTAGCCCCGGTGGATACGCAGTATTTT
many	TRBV15	15	TRBD1	TRBJ1-2	CATSRETGGGDGYTF	TGTGCCACCAGCAGAGAAACAGGGGGCGGTGATGGCTACACCTTC
NA	TRBV7-2	11	TRBD1	TRBJ1-1	CASSVGQWAFF	TGTGCCAGCAGCGTGGGACAGTGGGCTTTCTTT
many	TRBV20-1	11	NA	TRBJ2-2	CSASRSGELFF	TGCAGTGCTAGCCGAAGCGGGGAGCTGTTTTTT
NA	TRBV11-2	15	TRBD1	TRBJ2-7	CASSLGTGTTYEQYF	TGTGCCAGCAGCTTAGGGACAGGGACAACCTACGAGCAGTACTTC
many	TRBV10-2	16	NA	TRBJ1-3	CASSEVVVFPGNTIYF	TGCGCCAGCAGTGAAGTGGTGGTTTTTCCTGGAAACACCATATATTTT
many	TRBV6-5	12	NA	TRBJ2-7	CASRGGPYEQYF	TGTGCCAGCAGAGGCGGGCCCTACGAGCAGTACTTC
many	TRBV27	15	NA	TRBJ2-3	CASSLIKSSTDTQYF	TGTGCCAGCAGTTTAATTAAGTCTAGCACAGATACGCAGTATTTT
many	TRBV6-5	13	NA	TRBJ2-3	CASSYDPRDTQYF	TGTGCCAGCAGTTACGATCCCCGAGATACGCAGTATTTT
many	TRBV7-6	16	TRBD2	TRBJ2-7	CASSPLLGTNFYEQYF	TGTGCCAGCAGCCCCCTCCTCGGGACTAACTTCTACGAGCAGTACTTC
many	TRBV4-3	18	NA	TRBJ1-2	CASSQELQGLMVNYGYTF	TGCGCCAGCAGCCAAGAACTCCAGGGGCTAATGGTAAACTATGGCTACACCTTC
few	TRBV9	15	NA	TRBJ2-1	CASSVEGYYYNEQFF	TGTGCCAGCAGCGTAGAGGGGTATTACTACAATGAGCAGTTCTTC
many	TRBV5-1	16	NA	TRBJ2-1	CASSLGRGRAYNEQFF	TGCGCCAGCAGCTTGGGGCGGGGACGGGCATACAATGAGCAGTTCTTC
many	TRBV6-5	15	NA	TRBJ1-1	CASSYSQGTGTEAFF	TGTGCCAGCAGTTACTCCCAGGGCACGGGGACTGAAGCTTTCTTT
few	TRBV20-1	15	TRBD2	TRBJ2-4	CSGTTGLAVTNIQYF	TGCAGTGGTACCACGGGACTAGCGGTAACAAACATTCAGTACTTC
few	TRBV5-1	17	NA	TRBJ2-1	CASSFGFPGNSYNEQFF	TGCGCCAGCAGCTTCGGGTTTCCGGGAAACTCCTACAATGAGCAGTTCTTC
few	TRBV11-2	18	TRBD1	TRBJ2-6	CASSPRDRGTSGANVLTF	TGTGCCAGCAGTCCACGGGACAGGGGAACCTCTGGGGCCAACGTCCTGACTTTC
many	TRBV4-1	16	TRBD2	TRBJ2-1	CASSLLAVNSYNEQFF	TGCGCCAGCAGCCTGCTAGCGGTTAACTCCTACAATGAGCAGTTCTTC
many	TRBV7-9	14	NA	TRBJ2-5	CASSSPLGVETQYF	TGTGCCAGCAGCTCCCCTCTAGGGGTGGAGACCCAGTACTTC